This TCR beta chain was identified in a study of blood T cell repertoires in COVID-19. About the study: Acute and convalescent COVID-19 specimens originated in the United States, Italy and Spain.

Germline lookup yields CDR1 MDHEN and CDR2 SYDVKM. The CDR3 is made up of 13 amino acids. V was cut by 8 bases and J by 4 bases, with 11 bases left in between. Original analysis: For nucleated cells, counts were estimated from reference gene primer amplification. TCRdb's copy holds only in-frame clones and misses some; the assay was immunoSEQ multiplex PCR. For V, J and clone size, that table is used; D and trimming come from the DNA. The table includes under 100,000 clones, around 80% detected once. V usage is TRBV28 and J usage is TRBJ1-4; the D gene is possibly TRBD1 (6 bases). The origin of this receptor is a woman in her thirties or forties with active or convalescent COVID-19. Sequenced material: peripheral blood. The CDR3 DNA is TGTGCCAGCCGAGGACAGTTTAATGAAAAACTGTTTTTT. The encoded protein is CASRGQFNEKLFF.